Below, one TCR beta chain is given with its context. Its antigen is undetermined. This entry comes from a study of CD8 T cells in Susac syndrome. General study findings and limits: Only a relatively small number of individuals were included in the TCR sequencing and HLA analysis.

A quantity of about 0.45 to 1 ug RNA underwent reverse transcription using random hexamers. TCRdb analysed the immunoSEQ multiplex PCR reads with MiXCR anew, one entry per CDR3 protein. In the table there are 100,000 to 150,000 distinct CDR3 sequences, 90% to 95% of which are singletons. The CDR3 totals 12 residues. V was clipped by 5 bases and J by 7 bases, with 12 bases between them. Germline V gene lookup returns CDR1 SGHTA and CDR2 FQGNSA. This rearrangement joins TRBV7-2 to TRBJ2-7; D gene uncertain. Sequencing was performed on CD4+ T cells from PBMCs. The sequence came from a human donor in good health. DNA for the CDR3: TGTGCCAGCAGCCCTTGGGGTCGGGAGCAGTACTTC. Translated, it gives CASSPWGREQYF.